This TCR beta chain derives from a study of cytotoxic CD8 clonotypes in ibrutinib-treated CLL (dated by TCRdb to about 2021). At the level of the whole study: The cohort had about a dozen relapsed/refractory and around 15 treatment-naive patients; 17 to 18 were IGHV unmutated. Samples at response were collected after a median of roughly 13 months of treatment, with a range of about 6 to 40 months. Longitudinal samples were obtainable from about 30% of the 86 participants in the trial. Every sample from remission and from progressive disease was obtained while the patients were still on ibrutinib. An average of approximately 260,000 productive templates and 94,082 productive rearrangements was obtained per sample. Cryopreserved peripheral blood mononuclear cells were collected at three points: before therapy, at response, and at either sustained remission or disease progression. Responses were partial in roughly 24 patients and complete in 2; after median approximately 67 months follow-up, some 14 stayed in remission and about twelve progressed.

This clone showed up just once. Its antigen is still unknown. No quality values exist for individual bases; no much larger clone is one base distant. Overall study results and their limits: At baseline, clonality was higher than in age-matched healthy donors and showed a strong correlation with circulating CD8+ T-cell counts. Public clonotypes were rare and either contracted or stayed stable during treatment, and the rise in clonality at ibrutinib response reflected the expansion of private clonotypes. Sustained-remission and progressing patients did not have matched sampling times, and lymph node repertoires were not examined. Clonality increased at ibrutinib response, stayed stable in sustained remission, and fell back toward baseline at progression.

The goal of deep resolution MiSeq sequencing was a depth between 1 in 1 million and 1 in 200,000 T cells, and coverage averaged 10x per clonotype. The immunoSEQ hsTCRB Kit was used to generate the TCR beta libraries. On the authors' methods: The data were analyzed with ImmunoSEQ Analyzer and ImmunoSEQ Data Assistant, and V, D and J gene assignments followed IMGT definitions. Clonality, which ranges from 0 to 1, was calculated as one minus the normalized Shannon entropy of productive rearrangement frequencies. Public clonotype analysis was restricted to overrepresented clonotypes comprising at least 0.05% of each patient's repertoire. Repertoires from more than ten age-matched healthy donors in immuneACCESS were used as clonality controls. Imported from immuneACCESS, the table was reduced by TCRdb to in-frame sequences with V and J called. These copies leave out some clones; in studies compared against another copy, an unresolved V gene accounts for under half, and the cause of the remainder is not known. V, J and clone size are those of that table, while D and trimming were read from the DNA. In all, the sample holds some 150,000 clones, and 75% to 85% of those were seen once. The ten largest clones add up to 9.5% to 15% of the sample.

CDR1 is given as LNHDA and CDR2 as SQIVND, both from the germline V gene (reference sequence). Reading from cysteine to phenylalanine, the CDR3 counts 17 amino acids. The kept DNA is CDR3 alone, 51 bases in frame from the first base. Deletion took 3 bases off V and 0 bases off J, with a span of 14 bases between the germline ends. In light of the paper, this sample's time point label describes: roughly 12 months on ibrutinib. For TCR beta library preparation, about 2 micrograms of genomic DNA was extracted from cryopreserved PBMCs. High-throughput TCR beta sequencing was performed on longitudinal blood samples from CLL patients receiving ibrutinib monotherapy. The patients were enrolled in a single-center, open-label phase 2 trial of ibrutinib monotherapy.

The sample here was PBMCs, taken after 12 months of ibrutinib treatment. The chain joins TRBV19 to TRBJ1-4; possibly the D gene is TRBD1, per 5 matching bases. The receptor comes from a human donor with chronic lymphocytic leukemia. The CDR3 region: CASSIGRAPATNEKLFF. The nucleotides read TGTGCCAGTAGTATCGGCAGGGCACCCGCAACTAATGAAAAACTGTTTTTT.